The sequence of this T cell receptor beta chain was determined in a study of cytomegalovirus exposure and HLA in healthy donors. Study-level findings and limits: Rare TCR sequences dominated, though some public TCRs recurred in many donors. It was found in a later analysis that first-cohort TCR clusters tended to co-occur in the 100 to 150 validation repertoires.

Produced via immunoSEQ multiplex PCR; TCRdb's table is partial and in-frame only. The sample shows some 240,000 clones, approximately 84% of them seen only once. There are a few counts of this clone. As yet, its antigen is unknown. V was cut by 1 base and J by 0 bases, with 6 bases left in between. CDR3 size: 14 residues. In germline, CDR1 is ENHRY, CDR2 SYGVKD. Sequencing used PBMCs. The rearrangement uses TRBV10-3 and TRBJ1-1; a weak D match, TRBD1 (5 bases). This sequence was found in a young woman in good health and CMV-seropositive. The CDR3 nucleotides are TGTGCCATCAGTGAGTTAGGGGTGAACACTGAAGCTTTCTTT. Translated, it gives CAISELGVNTEAFF.